The source of this T cell receptor beta chain is a study of blood T cell repertoires in COVID-19. At the level of the study: The United States, Italy and Spain supplied acute and convalescent COVID-19 samples.

CDR3 length: 18 residues. The V segment lost 5 bases and the J segment 0 bases; nucleotides outside the gene matches: 10. Per the germline V gene, CDR1 is SGHVS and CDR2 is FNYEAQ. Produced via immunoSEQ multiplex PCR; TCRdb's table is partial and in-frame only. The table has fewer than 350,000 clones, 80% to 95% seen once. The sequenced sample was peripheral blood. The gene calls are TRBV7-6 and TRBJ2-2, with 9 positions matching TRBD2. This sequence originates from a woman in her twenties or thirties with COVID-19, enrolled during active disease. CDR3 loop: CASSPKERLAANTGELFF. CDR3 coding DNA: TGTGCCAGCAGCCCTAAGGAGAGACTAGCGGCGAACACCGGGGAGCTGTTTTTT.